The sequence of this TCR beta chain was determined in a study of blood T cell repertoires in COVID-19. This clone has only one observation. Source study methods: Quantification of nucleated cells was approximated via reference gene primer amplification. The table came from immunoSEQ multiplex PCR; TCRdb's copy has only in-frame clones and leaves some out. V, J and clone size derive from that table, while D and trimming were established from the DNA sequence. Here the sample spans approximately 250,000 clones, around 83% being singletons. This CDR3 contains 16 residues. Germline V CDR1 and CDR2: KGHDR, SFDVKD. The V and J ends lost 5 bases and 2 bases respectively, with 15 bases between them.

Sequenced material: peripheral blood. J is TRBJ1-5 and V is TRBV24-1; no reliable D call. This sequence was found in a man aged 35 to 55 with acute or convalescent COVID-19. The CDR3 bases are TGTGCCACCAGTGGGAGCGTGGAGGTAGGCAATCAGCCCCAGCATTTT. Translating it yields CATSGSVEVGNQPQHF.